This T cell receptor (beta chain) derives from a study of cytotoxic CD8 clonotypes in ibrutinib-treated CLL. Across the whole study: After median 68 months, approximately 14 stayed in remission, approximately twelve progressed; responses around 24 partial, 2 complete.

V was trimmed by 6 bases and J by 3 bases, leaving 6 bases between them. The CDR3 totals 11 residues. Germline lookup yields CDR1 MNHEY and CDR2 SVGAGI. Findings and limits, study-wide: Clonality correlated strongly with circulating CD8+ T cells and exceeded age-matched healthy donors at baseline. For progressing versus sustained-remission patients, sampling times were not the same.

Of note for this clone: Its matching antigen is unknown. Other nucleotide sequences from this sample produce the same CDR3.

PBMCs were cryopreserved, and about 1.8 micrograms of genomic DNA from them went into TCR beta libraries. Some clones are missing from TCRdb's copy, which holds only in-frame ones; the method was immunoSEQ multiplex PCR. The sample lists hundreds of thousands of clones; about four fifths were seen once. The specimen was PBMCs, collected after 12 months of ibrutinib treatment. This chain uses TRBV6-5 with TRBJ2-7, with D unresolved. The receptor comes from a human donor with chronic lymphocytic leukemia. The CDR3 sequence: CASRDGYEQYF. In nucleotides, the CDR3 is TGTGCCAGCAGGGACGGCTACGAGCAGTACTTC.